The 5 T cell receptor beta chains reported below all come from one sample, sequenced in a study of blood T cell repertoires in COVID-19. Assay: immunoSEQ multiplex PCR; the TCRdb copy retains only in-frame clones and omits some. The sample shows 150,000 to 170,000 clones, approximately 83% of them seen only once. What was sequenced was peripheral blood. All receptors derive from a woman aged 60-75 years with COVID-19, enrolled during active disease.

In this sample, this clone turned up many times. V usage is TRBV9 and J usage is TRBJ2-3; 10 positions match TRBD2. The CDR3 has 15 residues. Germline-derived CDR1 and CDR2 are SGDLS and YYNGEE. With 4 bases clipped from V and 6 bases from J, the junction kept 8 bases outside the gene matches. The CDR3 nucleotides are TGTGCCAGCAGCCCCCCTAGCGGGAGTTCGGATACGCAGTATTTT. Protein product: CASSPPSGSSDTQYF.

This rearrangement joins TRBV9 to TRBJ1-4; 7 positions match TRBD1. CDR3 length: 14 amino acids. The J segment lost 7 bases and the V segment lost 5 bases, leaving 8 bases of the junction unmatched. CDR1 is SGDLS, CDR2 YYNGEE, per germline. The CDR3 region is CASSYQGVGEKLFF. In DNA form, the CDR3 reads TGTGCCAGCAGTTATCAGGGGGTTGGTGAAAAACTGTTTTTT. Full variable domain (missing parts from reference TRBV9 and TRBJ1-4): DSGVTQTPKHLITATGQRVTLRCSPRSGDLSVYWYQQSLDQGLQFLIQYYNGEERAKGNILERFSAQQFPDLHSELNLSSLELGDSALYFCASSYQGVGEKLFFGSGTQLSVL.

This clone is a singleton in its sample. The rearrangement joins TRBV18 to TRBJ1-5; no clear D. Trimming removed 0 bases at V and 5 bases at J, with 17 bases between. Per germline, CDR1 KGHSH and CDR2 LQKENI. The CDR3 loop spans 17 amino acids. CDR3 coding DNA: TGTGCCAGCTCACCACCGGGAGCGTCGTCCCTTCATCAGCCCCAGCATTTT. It codes for CASSPPGASSLHQPQHF.

V and J are TRBV5-4 and TRBJ1-2; 10 bases match TRBD1. The trim removed 4 bases at V and 8 bases at J, leaving 11 bases unmatched. CDR3 length: 15 residues. Germline assignment: CDR1 SGHNT and CDR2 YYREEE (reference sequence). The CDR3 region is CASSPDRGRRDGYTF. The DNA of the CDR3 is TGTGCCAGCAGCCCAGACAGGGGGCGCAGGGACGGCTACACCTTC.

This chain uses TRBV28 with TRBJ1-6; D possibly corresponds to TRBD1 (5 bases). The V and J ends lost 1 base and 1 base respectively, with 8 bases between them. This CDR3 is 16 amino acids long. The germline gives CDR1 MDHEN, CDR2 SYDVKM. In nucleotides, the CDR3 is TGTGCCAGCAGTTTATTCAGGGCTTCCTATAATTCACCCCTCCACTTT. Translating gives CASSLFRASYNSPLHF.